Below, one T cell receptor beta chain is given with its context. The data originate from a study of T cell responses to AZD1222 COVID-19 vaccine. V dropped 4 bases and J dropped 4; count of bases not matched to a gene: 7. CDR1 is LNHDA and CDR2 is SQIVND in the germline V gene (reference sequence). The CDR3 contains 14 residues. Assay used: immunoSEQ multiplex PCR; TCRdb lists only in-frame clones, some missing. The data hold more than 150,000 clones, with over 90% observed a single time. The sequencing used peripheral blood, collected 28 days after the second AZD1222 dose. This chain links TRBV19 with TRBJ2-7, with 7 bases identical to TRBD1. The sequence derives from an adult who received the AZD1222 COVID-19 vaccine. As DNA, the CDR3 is TGTGCCAGTAGTACCGGGACAGTAGTTTACGAGCAGTACTTC. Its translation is CASSTGTVVYEQYF.